The next 21 T cell receptor beta chains were all read from a single sample in a study of metastatic and nonmetastatic thyroid tumors. Until they underwent thyroid surgery, no patient had received any treatment. TCRdb reanalyzed the PCR reads via MiXCR. The table includes 20,000 to 25,000 clones, roughly 24% detected once. The material sequenced was tumor tissue. The receptors were sampled from a female donor with papillary thyroid cancer or a benign thyroid nodule (not recorded which). Some clones in this sample may be carry-over from other donors' samples.

This sequence joins TRBV20-1 and TRBJ2-2; D may be TRBD1 or TRBD2 (6 bases each). Germline V lookup: CDR1 DFQATT, CDR2 SNEGSKA (reference sequence). The CDR3 runs 16 residues. Trimming removed 3 bases from V and 0 bases from J, with 14 bases in between. The CDR3 coding sequence is TGCAGTGCTAGTGAGACGGGGGCCTCGAACACCGGGGAGCTGTTTTTT. Amino acids: CSASETGASNTGELFF.

This clone was counted many times. A much larger clone differs by one base, so this may be a read error. Other nucleotide sequences from this sample produce the same CDR3. The rearrangement joins TRBV5-1 to TRBJ2-7, with D possibly TRBD2 on 6 matching bases. V lost 5 bases to trimming and J lost 5 bases, with 17 bases between them. CDR3 length equals 14 residues. Germline assignment: CDR1 SGHRS and CDR2 YFSETQ. The CDR3 region has the DNA TGCGCCAGCAGGCGTGGAGGGCCCAGAGACGAGCAGTACTTC. Translated, it gives CASRRGGPRDEQYF. The whole variable domain, remainder taken from reference TRBV5-1 and TRBJ2-7, is KAGVTQTPRYLIKTRGQQVTLSCSPISGHRSVSWYQQTPGQGLQFLFEYFSETQRNKGNFPGRFSGRQFSNSRSEMNVSTLELGDSALYLCASRRGGPRDEQYFGPGTRLTVT.

This clone has ten or more counts. The genes are TRBV19 and TRBJ1-2, with TRBD1 identical over 7 bases. Germline lookup yields CDR1 LNHDA and CDR2 SQIVND (reference sequence). J lost 4 bases, V lost 8 bases, and 10 bases had no gene match. This CDR3 has 14 amino acids. This chain's CDR3 is CASAGTALFYGYTF. CDR3 in DNA: TGTGCCAGTGCCGGGACAGCCTTGTTCTATGGCTACACCTTC.

This clone has just a few counts. The sample carries other DNA sequences with the same CDR3. The rearrangement joins TRBV6-1 to TRBJ2-1; D is uncertain. This CDR3 region has 15 residues. V was clipped by 5 bases and J by 4 bases, with 15 bases between them. The germline CDR1 and CDR2 sequences are MNHNS and SASEGT. In DNA, the CDR3 is TGTGCCAGCAGTTCCGAGCGTGGCATGTACAATGAGCAGTTCTTC. This codes for CASSSERGMYNEQFF.

This clone was recorded many times. Just one base apart from a much larger clone, this may be a read error. This rearrangement joins TRBV6-1 to TRBJ1-1; D perhaps matches TRBD1 (5 bases). CDR3 length: 17 amino acids. The germline gives CDR1 MNHNS, CDR2 SASEGT. The DNA for the CDR3 is TGTGCCGGCAGTGAATTTGGTGGGGGAAGGGTAAACACTGAAGCTTTCTTT. Protein product: CAGSEFGGGRVNTEAFF.

This clone occurred a few times. The chain couples TRBV28 to TRBJ2-3, with D perhaps TRBD1 (6 bases). The germline V and J ends were trimmed by 5 bases and 1 base, with 13 bases remaining between them. Germline V gene lookup returns CDR1 MDHEN and CDR2 SYDVKM. CDR3 size: 15 residues. CDR3 in DNA: TGTGCCAGCAGTACCACAGGGTTCGGCACAGATACGCAGTATTTT. Translation gives CASSTTGFGTDTQYF.

Comments on this clone: This CDR3 is also generated by other DNA sequences in the sample. The chain recombines TRBV11-2 with TRBJ2-1; D tentatively fits TRBD1 or TRBD2 (6 bases each). From germline, CDR1 is SGHAT and CDR2 FQNNGV. The CDR3 loop spans 18 amino acids. Trimming took 0 bases from V and 8 from J, leaving 23 bases between them. CDR3: CASSLDGWGAVGLDEQFF. CDR3 DNA: TGTGCCAGCAGCTTAGACGGTTGGGGGGCGGTGGGGCTTGATGAGCAGTTCTTC.

This clone came up many times. This sequence joins TRBV5-1 and TRBJ2-5; 7 bases are a match to TRBD1. CDR1 SGHRS and CDR2 YFSETQ come from the germline V gene. After removal of 1 base from V and 4 bases from J, the junction contained 7 bases not matched to a gene. This CDR3 is 15 amino acids long. CDR3: CASSLKVTGPETQYF. CDR3 DNA sequence: TGCGCCAGCAGCTTGAAGGTGACAGGGCCAGAGACCCAGTACTTC. Complete variable domain (other parts from reference TRBV5-1 and TRBJ2-5): KAGVTQTPRYLIKTRGQQVTLSCSPISGHRSVSWYQQTPGQGLQFLFEYFSETQRNKGNFPGRFSGRQFSNSRSEMNVSTLELGDSALYLCASSLKVTGPETQYFGPGTRLLVL.

The V gene is TRBV11-3, the J gene TRBJ2-7, with TRBD1 identical over 8 bases. The CDR3 consists of 14 residues. From germline, CDR1 is SGHNT and CDR2 YENEEA. J lost 5 bases, V lost 0 bases, and 3 bases had no gene match. The CDR3 bases are TGTGCCAGCAGCTTAGATGACAGGGGACACGAGCAGTACTTC. Translated: CASSLDDRGHEQYF.

This rearrangement joins TRBV20-1 to TRBJ1-2, with 8 bases aligning to TRBD1. The CDR3 is 14 residues long. J lost 4 bases, V lost 1 base, and 5 bases had no gene match. Germline V gene sequence: CDR1 DFQATT, CDR2 SNEGSKA (reference sequence). CDR3 residues: CSARGDRSLYGYTF. CDR3 in DNA: TGCAGTGCTAGAGGGGACAGGAGTCTCTATGGCTACACCTTC.

The chain combines TRBV11-2 with TRBJ2-3; tentatively, D is TRBD2 (6 bases). The CDR3 totals 15 residues. Trimming took off 2 bases at V and 4 bases at J, with 13 bases between the two ends. Germline V gene lookup returns CDR1 SGHAT and CDR2 FQNNGV. As DNA, the CDR3 is TGTGCCAGCAGCTTAATATCTAGCGATCCAGATACGCAGTATTTT. It is translated as CASSLISSDPDTQYF.

As to this clone: A read error may explain this, as a much larger clone is one base away. The rearrangement joins TRBV5-1 to TRBJ2-5; D could derive from TRBD1 or TRBD2 (5 bases each). CDR1 and CDR2 (germline): SGHRS, YFSETQ. This CDR3 is built from 12 residues. The V end lost 1 base, the J end lost 8 bases, and 9 bases lay between the germline ends. The CDR3 protein is CASSLLGDTQYF. The CDR3 nucleotides are TGCGCCAGCAGCTTGCTGGGGGATACCCAGTACTTC.

As regards this clone: Germline and junction disagree at one end, which may indicate a read error. The genes are TRBV30 and TRBJ1-2; TRBD1 is a possible D gene (5 bases). CDR1 is GTSNPN, CDR2 SVGIG, per germline (reference sequence). CDR3 length: 10 amino acids. CDR3 residues: CAWSSGTTVF. In DNA, the CDR3 is TGTGCCTGGAGCTCCGGGACCACGGTGTTC.

This chain links TRBV12-3 or TRBV12-4 with TRBJ2-7, with D maybe TRBD2 (6 bases). There are 13 residues in the CDR3. V lost 10 bases, J lost 5 bases, and 18 bases lay in between. The CDR3 DNA sequence: TGTGCCACCTCAGAGGAGGGTTGGGACGAGCAGTACTTC. Translated, it gives CATSEEGWDEQYF.

The rearrangement links TRBV19 to TRBJ1-5; 7 bases are shared with TRBD1. Losses at the gene ends were 11 bases for V and 7 bases for J; bases not matched to a gene: 8. The CDR3 runs to 12 residues. The germline V gene has CDR1 LNHDA and CDR2 SQIVND (reference sequence). CDR3 sequence (DNA): TGTGCCGCAGGGGGGGGGAGGCAGCCCCAGCATTTT. This gives the protein CAAGGGRQPQHF.

This clone came up many times. One end of the junction is discordant with germline, which a read error may explain. CDR3 bases: TGTGCCAGCACTGAAGGTATGTGGTCTGAAGCTTTCTTT. Its protein product is CASTEGMWSEAFF. The V and J genes are TRBV6-1 and TRBJ1-1; D gene uncertain. Germline CDR1 is MNHNS and CDR2 is SASEGT. The CDR3 loop spans 13 amino acids.

This clone was observed many times. V gene TRBV28 combines with J gene TRBJ2-5; D possibly uses TRBD1 or TRBD2 (5 bases each). Germline values: CDR1 MDHEN, CDR2 SYDVKM. The CDR3 covers 13 residues. Trimming removed 4 bases from V and 3 bases from J, with 9 bases in between. CDR3: CASSWDAEETQYF. DNA of the CDR3: TGTGCCAGCAGTTGGGACGCCGAAGAGACCCAGTACTTC. Together with reference TRBV28 and TRBJ2-5, the CDR3 gives the full variable domain: DVKVTQSSRYLVKRTGEKVFLECVQDMDHENMFWYRQDPGLGLRLIYFSYDVKMKEKGDIPEGYSVSREKKERFSLILESASTNQTSMYLCASSWDAEETQYFGPGTRLLVL.

Points on this clone: This may be a read error, as it is one base from a much larger clone. The CDR3 here is CASIAEATETQYF. CDR3 bases: TGTGCCAGCATCGCAGAAGCGACAGAGACCCAGTACTTC. J is TRBJ2-5 and V is TRBV2; D remains ambiguous. V was trimmed by 7 bases and J by 4 bases, leaving 13 bases between them. The CDR3 runs to 13 residues. The germline gives CDR1 SNHLY, CDR2 FYNNEI.

This clone was seen a few times. The chain uses TRBV25-1 and TRBJ1-3; D gene uncertain. Trimming left V 3 bases short and J 3 bases short, with 24 bases between. This CDR3 contains 19 residues. Looked up from germline, CDR1 is MGHDK and CDR2 is SYGVNS. CDR3 nucleotide sequence: TGTGCCAGCAGTGACCCAACAGTGTCCCCGCTTTCAAATGGAAACACCATATATTTT. Its translation is CASSDPTVSPLSNGNTIYF.

Ten or more counts support this clone. This sequence joins TRBV3-1 and TRBJ2-5, with D perhaps TRBD1 (5 bases). The germline CDR1 and CDR2 sequences are LGHDT and YNNKEL (reference sequence). V lost 1 base and J 1 base, leaving 10 bases between the germline ends. This CDR3 region has 15 residues. DNA for the CDR3: TGTGCCAGCAGCCAAGTCAGGGTTCCCCAAGAGACCCAGTACTTC. This translates into CASSQVRVPQETQYF.

This clone turned up a few times. A junction boundary mismatches the germline segment, possibly from a read error. The V gene is TRBV2, the J gene TRBJ1-5; 8 bases match TRBD1. Germline V CDR1 and CDR2: SNHLY, FYNNEI. CDR3 size: 13 residues. For the CDR3, the DNA is TGTGTCAGCAGTGGACAGGGAGGTCGGCCCCAGCATTTT. Protein sequence: CVSSGQGGRPQHF.